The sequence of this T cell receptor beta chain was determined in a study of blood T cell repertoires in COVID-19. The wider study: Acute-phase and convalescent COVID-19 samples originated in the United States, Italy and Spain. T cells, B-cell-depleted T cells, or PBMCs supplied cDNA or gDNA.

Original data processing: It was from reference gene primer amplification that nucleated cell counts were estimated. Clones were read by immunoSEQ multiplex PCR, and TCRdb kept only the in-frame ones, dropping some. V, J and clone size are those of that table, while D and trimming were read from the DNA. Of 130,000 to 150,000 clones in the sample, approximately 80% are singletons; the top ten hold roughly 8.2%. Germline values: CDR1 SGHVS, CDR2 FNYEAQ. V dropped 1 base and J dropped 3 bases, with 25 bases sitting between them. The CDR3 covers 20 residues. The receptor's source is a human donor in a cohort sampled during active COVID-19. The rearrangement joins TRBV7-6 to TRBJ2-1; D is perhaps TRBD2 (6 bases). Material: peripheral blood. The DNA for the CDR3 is TGTGCCAGCAGCTTAGGCTTCTCCACCGAGGACTATGGTATCTACAATGAGCAGTTCTTC. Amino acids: CASSLGFSTEDYGIYNEQFF.